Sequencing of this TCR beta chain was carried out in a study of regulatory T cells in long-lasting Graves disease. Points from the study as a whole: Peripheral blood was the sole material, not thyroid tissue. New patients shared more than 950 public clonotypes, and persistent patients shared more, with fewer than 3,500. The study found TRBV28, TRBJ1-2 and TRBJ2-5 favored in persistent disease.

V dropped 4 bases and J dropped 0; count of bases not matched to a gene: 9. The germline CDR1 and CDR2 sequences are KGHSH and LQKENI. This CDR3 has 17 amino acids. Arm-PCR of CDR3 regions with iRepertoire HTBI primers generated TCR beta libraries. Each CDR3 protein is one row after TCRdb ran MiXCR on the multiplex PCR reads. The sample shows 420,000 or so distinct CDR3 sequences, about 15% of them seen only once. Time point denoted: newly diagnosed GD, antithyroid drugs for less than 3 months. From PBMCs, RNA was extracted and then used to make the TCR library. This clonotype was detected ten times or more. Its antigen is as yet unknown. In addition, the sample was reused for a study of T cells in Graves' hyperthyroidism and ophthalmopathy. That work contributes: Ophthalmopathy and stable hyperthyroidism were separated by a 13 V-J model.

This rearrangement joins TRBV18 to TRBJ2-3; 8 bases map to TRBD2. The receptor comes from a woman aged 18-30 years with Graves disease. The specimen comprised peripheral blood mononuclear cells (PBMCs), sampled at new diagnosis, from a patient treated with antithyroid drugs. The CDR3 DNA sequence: TGTGCCAGCTCACGAGGAACTAGCGGCTCTAGCACAGATACGCAGTATTTT. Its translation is CASSRGTSGSSTDTQYF.